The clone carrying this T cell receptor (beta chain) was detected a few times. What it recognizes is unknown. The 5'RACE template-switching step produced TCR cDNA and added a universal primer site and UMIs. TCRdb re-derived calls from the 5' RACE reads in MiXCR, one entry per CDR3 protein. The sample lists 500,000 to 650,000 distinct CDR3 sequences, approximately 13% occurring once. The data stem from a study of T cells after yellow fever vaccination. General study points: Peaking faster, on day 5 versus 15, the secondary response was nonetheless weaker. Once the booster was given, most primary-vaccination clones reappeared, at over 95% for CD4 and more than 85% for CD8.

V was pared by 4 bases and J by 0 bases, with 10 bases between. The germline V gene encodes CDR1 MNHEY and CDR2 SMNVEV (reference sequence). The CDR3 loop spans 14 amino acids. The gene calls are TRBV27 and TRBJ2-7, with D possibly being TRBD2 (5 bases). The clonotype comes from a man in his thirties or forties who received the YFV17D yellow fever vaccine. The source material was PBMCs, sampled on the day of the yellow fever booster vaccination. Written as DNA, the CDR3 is TGTGCCAGCAGTTCGGACTCTGACTCCTACGAGCAGTACTTC. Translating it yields CASSSDSDSYEQYF.